The 29 T cell receptor beta chains listed next were all sequenced from one sample in a study of T cell responses to AZD1222 COVID-19 vaccine. Sequencing used immunoSEQ multiplex PCR; TCRdb keeps in-frame clones, though not all of them. The sample contains tens of thousands of clones, around 83% of which appear only once. The input for sequencing was peripheral blood, taken on day 0 of AZD1222 vaccination. All receptors derive from an adult in good health.

The CDR3 DNA reads as TGTGCCAGCAGCGTCAGGGTTGGGCATGGCTACACCTTC. Protein sequence: CASSVRVGHGYTF. V is TRBV9 and J is TRBJ1-2; tentatively, D is TRBD1 (5 bases). Germline CDR1 and CDR2: SGDLS and YYNGEE. This CDR3 comprises 13 residues. Deletions cut 2 bases from V and 6 bases from J, with 11 bases between.

This clone was seen a few times. The CDR3 loop is CASSQGANTEAFF. The DNA of the CDR3 is TGTGCCAGCAGCCAGGGCGCGAACACTGAAGCTTTCTTT. The chain links TRBV7-9 to TRBJ1-1; perhaps TRBD1 as D (5 bases). Germline CDR1 reads SEHNR; CDR2 reads FQNEAQ (reference sequence). The CDR3 length is 13 residues. Trimming stripped 5 bases from V and 1 base from J, with 8 bases between.

The rearrangement uses TRBV18 and TRBJ2-7; 9 bases align to TRBD1. The germline V gene encodes CDR1 KGHSH and CDR2 LQKENI. The CDR3 sequence is 16 residues long. Losses at the gene ends were 1 base for V and 3 bases for J; bases not matched to a gene: 7. CDR3 residues: CASSPRGQGSNYEQYF. CDR3 nucleotide sequence: TGTGCCAGCTCACCACGGGGACAGGGTTCCAACTACGAGCAGTACTTC.

V is TRBV10-3 and J is TRBJ1-5; TRBD1 might be the D (6 bases). V was pared by 5 bases and J by 0 bases, with 11 bases between. This CDR3 comprises 15 residues. The germline gives CDR1 ENHRY, CDR2 SYGVKD. The CDR3 DNA follows: TGTGCCATCAGTCCGGGACAACATAGCAATCAGCCCCAGCATTTT. Translated, it gives CAISPGQHSNQPQHF.

The rearrangement links TRBV28 to TRBJ2-7; 9 positions agree with TRBD1. Looked up from germline, CDR1 is MDHEN and CDR2 is SYDVKM. The J segment lost 3 bases and the V segment lost 6 bases, leaving 12 bases of the junction unmatched. The CDR3 spans 16 residues. This CDR3 is CASSHGQGSPRYEQYF. The CDR3 nucleotides are TGTGCCAGCAGCCATGGACAGGGGAGCCCCCGCTACGAGCAGTACTTC.

This CDR3 is CAWSRGRGWDTEAFF. CDR3 coding DNA: TGTGCCTGGAGCAGGGGGCGGGGTTGGGACACTGAAGCTTTCTTT. The V gene is TRBV30, the J gene TRBJ1-1; TRBD1 aligns across 8 bases. Germline CDR1 and CDR2: GTSNPN and SVGIG (reference sequence). This CDR3 contains 15 residues. The V gene end was trimmed by 3 bases and the J gene end by 3 bases; junction bases not matched to a gene: 9.

The gene calls are TRBV11-2 and TRBJ2-3; 9 bases line up with TRBD2. The J segment lost 1 base and the V segment lost 2 bases, leaving 7 bases of the junction unmatched. Per the germline V gene, CDR1 is SGHAT and CDR2 is FQNNGV. The CDR3 covers 17 residues. CDR3 amino acids: CASSLRVSGGRTDTQYF. The CDR3 DNA reads as TGTGCCAGCAGCTTACGGGTTAGCGGGGGACGCACAGATACGCAGTATTTT.

The chain joins TRBV9 to TRBJ1-6; D may be TRBD1 (5 bases). The CDR3 runs 18 residues. The germline gives CDR1 SGDLS, CDR2 YYNGEE. Trimming removed 4 bases from V and 3 bases from J, with 20 bases in between. The CDR3 is CASSPGTAARLYNSPLHF. The CDR3 DNA is TGTGCCAGCAGCCCCGGGACTGCGGCCCGCCTCTATAATTCACCCCTCCACTTT.

The chain is built from TRBV7-3 and TRBJ2-2; D gene ambiguous. CDR1 is SGHTA, CDR2 FQGTGA, per germline. The CDR3 consists of 14 residues. V lost 2 bases and J 1 base, leaving 5 bases between the germline ends. The CDR3 nucleotides are TGTGCCAGCAGCTTATTGGGGAACACCGGGGAGCTGTTTTTT. The encoded protein is CASSLLGNTGELFF.

The chain couples TRBV10-3 to TRBJ2-1; 9 positions match TRBD2. CDR3 length equals 14 residues. Trimming took 6 bases from V and 3 from J; bases not matched to a gene: 3. The germline V gene has CDR1 ENHRY and CDR2 SYGVKD. CDR3 DNA sequence: TGTGCCATCAGGCGGGGGGGAGACTACAATGAGCAGTTCTTC. It codes for CAIRRGGDYNEQFF.

This chain uses TRBV29-1 with TRBJ1-1; D gene uncertain. There are 12 residues in the CDR3. V was cut by 3 bases and J by 1 base, with 6 bases left in between. Germline CDR1 SQVTM, CDR2 ANQGSEA. CDR3 DNA sequence: TGCAGCGTTGACCGGGGGAACACTGAAGCTTTCTTT. Protein sequence: CSVDRGNTEAFF.

V gene TRBV18 combines with J gene TRBJ1-6; D is uncertain. V lost 3 bases and J lost 0, with 12 bases in between. This CDR3 spans 17 amino acids. Germline V gene data show CDR1 as KGHSH and CDR2 as LQKENI. CDR3 loop: CASSPTVPSSYNSPLHF. The CDR3 DNA is TGTGCCAGCTCACCGACGGTACCAAGCTCCTATAATTCACCCCTCCACTTT.

The genes are TRBV18 and TRBJ2-2; weak D call: TRBD2 (5 bases). Germline V gives CDR1 KGHSH, CDR2 LQKENI. V dropped 6 bases and J dropped 1 base, with 15 bases sitting between them. This CDR3 is built from 16 residues. This CDR3 is CASSRAGIMNTGELFF. The CDR3 DNA reads TGTGCCAGCTCGCGTGCGGGTATCATGAACACCGGGGAGCTGTTTTTT.

This clone occurred once. The V gene is TRBV5-1, the J gene TRBJ2-3, with 10 positions matching TRBD1. The CDR3 totals 15 residues. In germline, CDR1 is SGHRS, CDR2 YFSETQ. Unmatched junction bases numbered 5, after V lost 4 bases and J lost 3 bases. For the CDR3, the DNA is TGCGCCAGCAGCGAGCCGGGACAGGGGACAGATACGCAGTATTTT. Encoded protein: CASSEPGQGTDTQYF.

This chain connects TRBV6-2 or TRBV6-3 to TRBJ2-5, with 9 bases identical to TRBD1. Germline V gene data show CDR1 as MNHEY and CDR2 as SVGEGT. CDR3 length: 15 residues. The ends lost 2 bases at V and 5 bases at J; junction bases unmatched: 6. CDR3 bases: TGTGCCAGCAGTTACCCTGGACAGGGGAGGGAGACCCAGTACTTC. Translated, it gives CASSYPGQGRETQYF.

This clone was detected only a few times. The CDR3 reads CASSDSPNTGELFF. CDR3 nucleotides: TGTGCCAGCAGTGACAGCCCGAACACCGGGGAGCTGTTTTTT. This chain links TRBV2 with TRBJ2-2, with D hard to call. The germline V gene encodes CDR1 SNHLY and CDR2 FYNNEI. The CDR3 is 14 amino acids. Trimming removed 3 bases at V and 0 bases at J, with 5 bases between.

The chain employs TRBV28 and TRBJ2-7; possibly TRBD1 or TRBD2 for D (5 bases each). The V and J ends lost 6 bases and 3 bases respectively, with 15 bases between them. The CDR3 covers 14 residues. Per germline, CDR1 MDHEN and CDR2 SYDVKM. This CDR3 is CASRPSLGVYEQYF. CDR3 sequence (DNA): TGTGCCAGCAGACCGAGCTTGGGGGTCTACGAGCAGTACTTC.

In nucleotides, the CDR3 is TGTGCCATCAGTGAGTCGGGACAGGATGGTTTCGGCTACACCTTC. It encodes CAISESGQDGFGYTF. The rearrangement uses TRBV10-3 and TRBJ1-2, with TRBD1 matching over 8 bases. The CDR3 is made up of 15 amino acids. Germline CDR1 is ENHRY and CDR2 is SYGVKD. V lost 0 bases, J lost 8 bases, and 8 bases stayed unmatched.

The chain's CDR3 is CASSRDREGRQPQHF. CDR3 in DNA: TGTGCCAGCAGCCGTGACAGGGAGGGAAGGCAGCCCCAGCATTTT. The rearrangement links TRBV28 to TRBJ1-5, with 7 bases identical to TRBD1. The CDR3 extends over 15 amino acids. Per germline, CDR1 MDHEN and CDR2 SYDVKM. Trimming at V came to 6 bases and at J to 7 bases, leaving 12 bases not matched to a gene.

The rearrangement joins TRBV7-2 to TRBJ2-2, with D possibly being TRBD1 or TRBD2 (5 bases each). Germline assignment: CDR1 SGHTA and CDR2 FQGNSA. V was clipped by 1 base and J by 2 bases, with 11 bases between them. The CDR3 totals 16 residues. CDR3 protein: CASSLGGSLNTGELFF. CDR3 sequence (DNA): TGTGCCAGCAGCTTAGGGGGGTCACTAAACACCGGGGAGCTGTTTTTT.

The table lists this clone with a count of one. V is TRBV5-6 and J is TRBJ1-4; TRBD1 might be the D (6 bases). The CDR3 is 15 residues long. CDR1 is SGHDT and CDR2 is YYEEEE in the germline V gene. Between the trimmed V and J ends, which lost 0 bases and 8 bases, there was a span of 14 bases. Written as DNA, the CDR3 is TGTGCCAGCAGCTTGGTGGGCTGGGGGGCGGAAAAACTGTTTTTT. It codes for CASSLVGWGAEKLFF.

J is TRBJ2-5 and V is TRBV7-8; 7 nucleotides align to TRBD1. V was pared by 3 bases and J by 7 bases, with 11 bases of the junction left unmatched. There are 15 residues in the CDR3. Germline V gene data show CDR1 as SGHVS and CDR2 as FQNEAQ. The chain's CDR3 is CASSFWTGQSGTQYF. CDR3 nucleotides: TGTGCCAGCAGCTTCTGGACAGGCCAGTCGGGGACCCAGTACTTC. The full variable domain, in which reference TRBV7-8 and TRBJ2-5 provide the parts outside the CDR3, is GAGVSQSPRYKVAKRGQDVALRCDPISGHVSLFWYQQALGQGPEFLTYFQNEAQLDKSGLPSDRFFAERPEGSVSTLKIQRTQQEDSAVYLCASSFWTGQSGTQYFGPGTRLLVL.

The chain uses TRBV21-1 and TRBJ1-3; the table calls TRBD1, which could not be checked here. TRBV21-1 is termed a pseudogene. CDR3 length: 16 amino acids. The CDR3 DNA follows: TGTGCCAGCAGCTCCTTCGGTGGGGACACTGGAAACACCATATATTTT. Its protein is CASSSFGGDTGNTIYF.

This chain connects TRBV7-9 to TRBJ1-2; no clear D. The CDR3 loop spans 11 amino acids. Germline CDR1 SEHNR, CDR2 FQNEAQ (reference sequence). Trimming stripped 2 bases from V and 6 bases from J, with 4 bases between. The CDR3 coding sequence is TGTGCCAGCAGCTTATACAATGGCTACACCTTC. Translating gives CASSLYNGYTF.

This sequence joins TRBV28 and TRBJ1-1; TRBD1 matches 8 bases. This CDR3 contains 15 residues. With 7 bases clipped from V and 5 bases from J, the junction kept 12 bases outside the gene matches. The germline V gene has CDR1 MDHEN and CDR2 SYDVKM. The CDR3, as DNA: TGTGCCAGCATCTCCCCAGGACAGGGAAGAACTGAAGCTTTCTTT. The encoded protein is CASISPGQGRTEAFF.

The rearrangement links TRBV19 to TRBJ1-4; no clear D. The V end was cut by 1 base, the J end by 7 bases, with 13 bases between. Germline loops: CDR1 LNHDA, CDR2 SQIVND (reference sequence). The CDR3 consists of 15 residues. CDR3 sequence: CASSIVRATGEKLFF. For the CDR3, the DNA is TGTGCCAGTAGTATAGTTCGGGCCACCGGTGAAAAACTGTTTTTT.

This sequence joins TRBV9 and TRBJ2-5; D unclear. With 2 bases removed from V and 3 bases from J, the gap between germline ends came to 8 bases. The CDR3 totals 13 residues. CDR1 and CDR2 (germline): SGDLS, YYNGEE. CDR3 amino acids: CASSVHLEETQYF. CDR3 sequence (DNA): TGTGCCAGCAGCGTCCACTTGGAAGAGACCCAGTACTTC.

This chain uses TRBV7-6 with TRBJ1-3; D is undetermined. Looked up from germline, CDR1 is SGHVS and CDR2 is FNYEAQ. V lost 5 bases and J lost 0, with 17 bases in between. The CDR3 is 17 residues long. CDR3 amino acids: CASSLLQGSISGNTIYF. CDR3 DNA sequence: TGTGCCAGCAGCCTCCTCCAAGGCAGCATCTCTGGAAACACCATATATTTT.

The CDR3 region is CASSVGGVNSPLHF. The CDR3 nucleotides are TGTGCCAGCAGCGTAGGGGGGGTGAATTCACCCCTCCACTTT. The rearrangement uses TRBV9 and TRBJ1-6; D is perhaps TRBD1 (5 bases). With 0 bases removed from V and 7 bases from J, the gap between germline ends came to 8 bases. Germline lookup yields CDR1 SGDLS and CDR2 YYNGEE. The CDR3 runs 14 residues. Looking up the rest from reference TRBV9 and TRBJ1-6 gives the full variable domain: DSGVTQTPKHLITATGQRVTLRCSPRSGDLSVYWYQQSLDQGLQFLIQYYNGEERAKGNILERFSAQQFPDLHSELNLSSLELGDSALYFCASSVGGVNSPLHFGNGTRLTVT.